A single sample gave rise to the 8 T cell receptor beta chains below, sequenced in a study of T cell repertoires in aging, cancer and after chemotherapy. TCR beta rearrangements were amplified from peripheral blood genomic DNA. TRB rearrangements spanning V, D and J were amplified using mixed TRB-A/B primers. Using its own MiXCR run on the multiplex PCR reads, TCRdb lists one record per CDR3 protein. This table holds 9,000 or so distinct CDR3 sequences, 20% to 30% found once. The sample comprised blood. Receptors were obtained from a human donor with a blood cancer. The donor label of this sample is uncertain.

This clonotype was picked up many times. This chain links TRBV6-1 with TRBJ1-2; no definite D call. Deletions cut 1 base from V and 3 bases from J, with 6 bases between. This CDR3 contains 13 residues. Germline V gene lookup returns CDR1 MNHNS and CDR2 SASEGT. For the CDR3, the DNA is TGTGCCAGCAGTGAAGTCCGGGACTATGGCTACACCTTC. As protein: CASSEVRDYGYTF.

CDR3 bases: TGTGCCAGCAGTGAAGCCCGTACAGGGCGGAGTAGCTATGGCTACACCTTC. It codes for CASSEARTGRSSYGYTF. V gene TRBV6-1 combines with J gene TRBJ1-2, with a possible D match to TRBD1 (6 bases). V was cut by 0 bases and J by 4 bases, with 18 bases left in between. This CDR3 spans 17 amino acids. Germline V CDR1 and CDR2: MNHNS, SASEGT.

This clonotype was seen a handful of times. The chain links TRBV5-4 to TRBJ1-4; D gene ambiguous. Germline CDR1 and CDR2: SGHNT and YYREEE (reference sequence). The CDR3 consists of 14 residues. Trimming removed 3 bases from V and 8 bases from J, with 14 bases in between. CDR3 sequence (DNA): TGTGCCAGCAGCTCGTCCCTGAGGTCGGAAAAACTGTTTTTT. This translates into CASSSSLRSEKLFF.

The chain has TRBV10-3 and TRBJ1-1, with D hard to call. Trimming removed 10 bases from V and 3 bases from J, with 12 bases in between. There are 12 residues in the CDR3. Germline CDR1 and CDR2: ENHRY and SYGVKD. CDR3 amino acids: CATADGYTEAFF. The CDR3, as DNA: TGTGCCACCGCGGACGGGTACACTGAAGCTTTCTTT.

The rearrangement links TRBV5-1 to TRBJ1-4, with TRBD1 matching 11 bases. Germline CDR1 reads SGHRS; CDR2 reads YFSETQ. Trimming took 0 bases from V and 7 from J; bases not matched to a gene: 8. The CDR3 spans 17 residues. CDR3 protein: CASSLAAGTGGGEKLFF. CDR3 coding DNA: TGCGCCAGCAGCTTGGCCGCCGGGACAGGGGGTGGTGAAAAACTGTTTTTT.

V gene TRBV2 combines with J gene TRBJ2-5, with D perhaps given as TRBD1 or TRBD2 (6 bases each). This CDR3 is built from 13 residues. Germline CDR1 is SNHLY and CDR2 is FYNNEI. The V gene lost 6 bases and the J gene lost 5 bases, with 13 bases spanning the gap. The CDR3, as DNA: TGTGCCAGCAGGGGAGGACAGAGGGAGACCCAGTACTTC. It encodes CASRGGQRETQYF.

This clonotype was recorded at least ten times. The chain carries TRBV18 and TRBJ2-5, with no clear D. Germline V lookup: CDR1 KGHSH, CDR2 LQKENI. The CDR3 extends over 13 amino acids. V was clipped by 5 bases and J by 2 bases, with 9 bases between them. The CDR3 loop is CASSRHLQETQYF. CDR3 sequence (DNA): TGTGCCAGCTCAAGACACTTACAAGAGACCCAGTACTTC.

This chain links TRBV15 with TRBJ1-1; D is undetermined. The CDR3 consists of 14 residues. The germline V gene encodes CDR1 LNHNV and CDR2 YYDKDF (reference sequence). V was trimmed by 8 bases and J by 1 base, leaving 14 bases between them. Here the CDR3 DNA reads TGTGCCACCGCCCCCTATTCTGGGAACACTGAAGCTTTCTTT. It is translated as CATAPYSGNTEAFF.